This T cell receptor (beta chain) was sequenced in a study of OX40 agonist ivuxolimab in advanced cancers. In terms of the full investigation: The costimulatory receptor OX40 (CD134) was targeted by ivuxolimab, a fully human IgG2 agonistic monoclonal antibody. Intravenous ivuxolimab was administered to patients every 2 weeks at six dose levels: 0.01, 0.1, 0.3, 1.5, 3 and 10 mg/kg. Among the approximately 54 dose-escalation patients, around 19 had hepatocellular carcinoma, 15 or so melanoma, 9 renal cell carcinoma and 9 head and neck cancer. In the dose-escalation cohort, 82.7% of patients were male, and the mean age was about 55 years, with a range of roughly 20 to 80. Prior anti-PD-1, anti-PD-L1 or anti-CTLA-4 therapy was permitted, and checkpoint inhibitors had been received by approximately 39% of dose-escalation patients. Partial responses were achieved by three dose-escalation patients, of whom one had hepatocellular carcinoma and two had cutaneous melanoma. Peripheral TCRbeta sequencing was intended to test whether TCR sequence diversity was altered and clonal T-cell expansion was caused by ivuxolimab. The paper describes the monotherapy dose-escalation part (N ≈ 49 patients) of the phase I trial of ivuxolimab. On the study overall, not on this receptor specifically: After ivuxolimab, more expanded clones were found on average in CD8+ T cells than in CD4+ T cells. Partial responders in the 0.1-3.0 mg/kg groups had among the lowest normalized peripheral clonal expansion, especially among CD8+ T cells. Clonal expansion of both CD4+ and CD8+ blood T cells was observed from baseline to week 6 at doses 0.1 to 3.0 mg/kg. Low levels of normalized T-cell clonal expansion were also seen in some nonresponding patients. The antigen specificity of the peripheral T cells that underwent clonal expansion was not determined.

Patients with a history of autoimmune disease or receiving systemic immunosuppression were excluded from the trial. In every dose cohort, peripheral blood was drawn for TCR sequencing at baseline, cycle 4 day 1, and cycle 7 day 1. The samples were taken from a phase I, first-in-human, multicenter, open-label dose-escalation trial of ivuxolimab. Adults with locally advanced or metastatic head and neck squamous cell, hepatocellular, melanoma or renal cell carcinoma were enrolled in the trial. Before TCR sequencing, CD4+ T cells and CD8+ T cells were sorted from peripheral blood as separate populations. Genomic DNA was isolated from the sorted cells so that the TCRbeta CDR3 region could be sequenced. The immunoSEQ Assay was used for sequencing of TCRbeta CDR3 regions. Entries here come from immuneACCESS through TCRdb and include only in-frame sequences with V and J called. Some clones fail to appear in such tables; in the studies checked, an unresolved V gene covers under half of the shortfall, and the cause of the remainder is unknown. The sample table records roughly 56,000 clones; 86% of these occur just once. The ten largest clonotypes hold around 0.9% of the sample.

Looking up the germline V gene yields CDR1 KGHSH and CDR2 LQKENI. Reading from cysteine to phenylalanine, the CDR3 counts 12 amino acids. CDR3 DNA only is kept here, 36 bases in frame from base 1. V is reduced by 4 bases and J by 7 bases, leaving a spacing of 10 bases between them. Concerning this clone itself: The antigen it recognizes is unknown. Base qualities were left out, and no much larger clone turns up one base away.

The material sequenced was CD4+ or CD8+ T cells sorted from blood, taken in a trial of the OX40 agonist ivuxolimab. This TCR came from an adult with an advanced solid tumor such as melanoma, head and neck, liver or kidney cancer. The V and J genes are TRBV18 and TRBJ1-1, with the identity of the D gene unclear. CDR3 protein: CASSQTKNEAFF. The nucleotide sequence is TGTGCCAGCTCACAAACGAAGAATGAAGCTTTCTTT.